This TCR beta chain was recorded in a study of cytomegalovirus exposure and HLA in healthy donors. Turning to the study itself: Sequencing of around 200 million T cells in an earlier analysis found roughly 120 million unique TCR beta sequences. Findings of the study overall: Some TCR beta chains (164 of them) were listed as cytomegalovirus-associated. Previously analyzed data showed that most TCR beta V segments were productive at a frequency of about 90% or about 30%. With later analysis, a missense DCLRE1C variant became linked to TCR beta V- and J-gene trimming.

The PCR ran on 60 Vbeta and 13 Jbeta primers. Sequencing used immunoSEQ multiplex PCR; TCRdb keeps in-frame clones, though not all of them. Counted here are about 180,000 clones, roughly 79% occurring once; the ten biggest clones make up approximately 2.9%. The CDR3 is 13 amino acids. V lost 4 bases to trimming and J lost 4 bases, with 8 bases between them. The germline V gene encodes CDR1 SGHTA and CDR2 FQGTGA. A word on this clone: The antigen is unknown.

V and J are TRBV7-3 and TRBJ1-5, with D unclear. Sequencing was carried out using PBMCs. The TCR sequence derives from a male donor in good health and CMV-seronegative. The CDR3 here is CASSSMRNQPQHF. CDR3 nucleotides: TGTGCCAGCAGCTCCATGCGGAATCAGCCCCAGCATTTT.